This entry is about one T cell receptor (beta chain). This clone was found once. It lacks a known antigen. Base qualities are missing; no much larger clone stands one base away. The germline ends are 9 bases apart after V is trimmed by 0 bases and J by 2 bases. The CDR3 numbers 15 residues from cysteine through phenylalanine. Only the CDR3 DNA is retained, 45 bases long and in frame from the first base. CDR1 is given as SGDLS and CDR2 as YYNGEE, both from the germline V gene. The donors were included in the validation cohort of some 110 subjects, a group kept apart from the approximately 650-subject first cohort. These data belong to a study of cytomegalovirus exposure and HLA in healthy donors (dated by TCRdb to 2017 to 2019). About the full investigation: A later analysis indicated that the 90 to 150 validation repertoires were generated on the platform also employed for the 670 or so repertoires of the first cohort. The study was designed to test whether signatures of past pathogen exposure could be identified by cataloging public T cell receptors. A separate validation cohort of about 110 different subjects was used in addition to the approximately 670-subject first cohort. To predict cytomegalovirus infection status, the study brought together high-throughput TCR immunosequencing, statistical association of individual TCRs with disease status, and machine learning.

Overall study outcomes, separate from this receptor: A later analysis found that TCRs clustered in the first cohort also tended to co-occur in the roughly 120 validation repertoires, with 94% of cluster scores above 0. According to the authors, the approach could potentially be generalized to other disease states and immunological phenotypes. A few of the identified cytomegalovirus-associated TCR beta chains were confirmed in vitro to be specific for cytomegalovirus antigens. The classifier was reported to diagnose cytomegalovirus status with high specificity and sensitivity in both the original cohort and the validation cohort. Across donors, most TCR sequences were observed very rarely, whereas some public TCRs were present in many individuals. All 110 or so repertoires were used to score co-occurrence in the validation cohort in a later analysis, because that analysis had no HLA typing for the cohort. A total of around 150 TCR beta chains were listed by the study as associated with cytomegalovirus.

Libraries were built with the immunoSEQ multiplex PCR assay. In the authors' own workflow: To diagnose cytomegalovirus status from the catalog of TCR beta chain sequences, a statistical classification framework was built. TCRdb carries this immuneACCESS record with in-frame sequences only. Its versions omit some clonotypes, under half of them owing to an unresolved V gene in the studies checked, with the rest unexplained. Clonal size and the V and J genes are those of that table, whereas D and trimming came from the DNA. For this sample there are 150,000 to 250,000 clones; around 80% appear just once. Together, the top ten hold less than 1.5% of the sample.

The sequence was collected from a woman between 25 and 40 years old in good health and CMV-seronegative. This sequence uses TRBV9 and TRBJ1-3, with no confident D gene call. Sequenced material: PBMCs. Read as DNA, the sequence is TGTGCCAGCAGCGTAGCGGCGGGCACTGGAAACACCATATATTTT. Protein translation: CASSVAAGTGNTIYF. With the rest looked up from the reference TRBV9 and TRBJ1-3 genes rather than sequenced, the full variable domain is DSGVTQTPKHLITATGQRVTLRCSPRSGDLSVYWYQQSLDQGLQFLIQYYNGEERAKGNILERFSAQQFPDLHSELNLSSLELGDSALYFCASSVAAGTGNTIYFGEGSWLTVV.